The 14 T cell receptor beta chains listed next were all sequenced from one sample in a study of T cell changes during pregnancy in multiple sclerosis. The assay was immunoSEQ multiplex PCR, and TCRdb's table has in-frame clones only and misses some. The sample has about 69,000 clones, about nine tenths seen once. Here the sequenced sample was peripheral blood, taken in the third trimester of pregnancy. The receptors originated from a female donor with multiple sclerosis, enrolled in a pregnancy study.

This clone was recorded a few times. The rearrangement joins TRBV5-4 to TRBJ2-1; 11 bases agree with TRBD2. V was pared by 4 bases and J by 4 bases, with 7 bases of the junction left unmatched. The CDR3 spans 16 residues. In germline, CDR1 is SGHNT, CDR2 YYREEE (reference sequence). Written as DNA, the CDR3 is TGTGCCAGCAGCCCCCATGGGACTAGCGGATACAATGAGCAGTTCTTC. The encoded protein is CASSPHGTSGYNEQFF.

The chain carries TRBV5-1 and TRBJ2-3, with 13 bases that match TRBD2. The V gene end was trimmed by 4 bases and the J gene end by 1 base; junction bases not matched to a gene: 3. CDR3 length: 16 amino acids. Per germline, CDR1 SGHRS and CDR2 YFSETQ. CDR3 region: CASSAGTSGGTDTQYF. As DNA, the CDR3 is TGCGCCAGCAGCGCAGGGACTAGCGGGGGCACAGATACGCAGTATTTT.

The chain has TRBV18 and TRBJ1-3; no clear D. The length of the CDR3 is 14 residues. Germline V gene sequence: CDR1 KGHSH, CDR2 LQKENI. V was cut by 3 bases and J by 5 bases, with 11 bases left in between. CDR3 DNA: TGTGCCAGCTCACCCGACATTTGGCGAAACACCATATATTTT. It translates to CASSPDIWRNTIYF.

This clone has only a few counts. The chain couples TRBV5-1 to TRBJ2-5; TRBD2 aligns across 9 bases. The CDR3 contains 16 residues. Germline V gives CDR1 SGHRS, CDR2 YFSETQ. V shed 5 bases, J shed 5 bases, and the junction held 13 bases outside the gene matches. CDR3 nucleotides: TGCGCCAGCAGTATCGGAGAGCGGGGGGCCGGGGAGACCCAGTACTTC. Its translation: CASSIGERGAGETQYF.

The V gene is TRBV18, the J gene TRBJ2-2; the D is unclear. Germline CDR1 KGHSH, CDR2 LQKENI. The V gene lost 0 bases and the J gene lost 2 bases, with 7 bases spanning the gap. The CDR3 loop spans 15 amino acids. CDR3 DNA: TGTGCCAGCTCACCACCGTCGGTCAACACCGGGGAGCTGTTTTTT. It yields the protein CASSPPSVNTGELFF.

This clone occurred once. This chain uses TRBV6-6 with TRBJ1-2; 8 positions agree with TRBD1. J gave up 4 bases and V 6 bases, and 7 bases lay outside the gene matches. Germline-derived CDR1 and CDR2 are MNHNY and SVGAGI (reference sequence). The CDR3 is 14 amino acids. The CDR3 region has the DNA TGTGCCAGCAGCCCGGACAGGGAAGTCTATGGCTACACCTTC. As protein: CASSPDREVYGYTF.

J is TRBJ2-7 and V is TRBV4-3, with 7 bases identical to TRBD1. The V gene's germline CDR1 is LGHNA and CDR2 YSLEER. With 1 base clipped from V and 5 bases from J, the junction kept 8 bases outside the gene matches. The CDR3 is 15 residues long. CDR3 bases: TGCGCCAGCAGCCAAGGCCAGGGGGATACCGACGAGCAGTACTTC. Amino acids: CASSQGQGDTDEQYF.

The chain links TRBV6-6 to TRBJ1-1, with D maybe TRBD1 (5 bases). V lost 6 bases and J 2 bases, leaving 19 bases between the germline ends. The CDR3 loop spans 16 amino acids. Germline lookup yields CDR1 MNHNY and CDR2 SVGAGI (reference sequence). DNA for the CDR3: TGTGCCAGCAGCCCCCCCGGACAACTTTTTAACACTGAAGCTTTCTTT. Amino acid sequence: CASSPPGQLFNTEAFF.

This chain connects TRBV5-4 to TRBJ1-1, with D uncertain. The CDR3 contains 13 residues. Trimming removed 4 bases at V and 7 bases at J, with 14 bases between. Per the germline V gene, CDR1 is SGHNT and CDR2 is YYREEE (reference sequence). CDR3 in amino acids: CASSPSVKDEAFF. The DNA of the CDR3 is TGTGCCAGCAGCCCTTCGGTGAAAGATGAAGCTTTCTTT.

The chain links TRBV2 to TRBJ2-1, with a possible D match to TRBD1 (5 bases). This CDR3 has 15 residues. The germline CDR1 and CDR2 sequences are SNHLY and FYNNEI. Trimming removed 10 bases from V and 8 bases from J, with 24 bases in between. The DNA of the CDR3 is TGTGCCAACCCAATGACGGACATGACAGTCGATGAGCAGTTCTTC. Protein product: CANPMTDMTVDEQFF.

The genes are TRBV5-1 and TRBJ2-7; D not resolved. The CDR3 sequence is 14 residues long. Trimming pared 2 bases from V and 3 bases from J, leaving 12 bases between. Looked up from germline, CDR1 is SGHRS and CDR2 is YFSETQ. As DNA, the CDR3 is TGCGCCAGCAGCTTCTCTGCCAGTAACTACGAGCAGTACTTC. Protein sequence: CASSFSASNYEQYF.

The rearrangement uses TRBV30 and TRBJ1-2, with 8 bases lining up with TRBD1. This CDR3 spans 17 amino acids. Per the germline V gene, CDR1 is GTSNPN and CDR2 is SVGIG (reference sequence). The junction had 15 bases not matched to a gene; V was cut back by 2 bases and J by 4 bases. CDR3 nucleotide sequence: TGTGCCTGGAGTCCCAGCCGTGGGACAGGCCTCACCTATGGCTACACCTTC. Its protein is CAWSPSRGTGLTYGYTF.

This rearrangement joins TRBV2 to TRBJ2-2; D not resolved. Germline-derived CDR1 and CDR2 are SNHLY and FYNNEI. CDR3 size: 14 residues. V shed 2 bases and J shed 5 bases, with 9 bases lying between them. CDR3: CASSELVLTGELFF. CDR3 in DNA: TGTGCCAGCAGTGAACTAGTATTGACCGGGGAGCTGTTTTTT.

This chain uses TRBV5-4 with TRBJ2-5; D might be TRBD2 (6 bases). CDR1 and CDR2 (germline): SGHNT, YYREEE (reference sequence). Trimming cost V 4 bases and J 5 bases, with 15 bases left between them. This CDR3 has 14 residues. The DNA of the CDR3 is TGTGCCAGCAGCCCGCGAGCGGGCCCGGAGACCCAGTACTTC. This sequence encodes CASSPRAGPETQYF.